This T cell receptor (beta chain) is drawn from a study of PD-L1 blockade in urothelial cancer. Germline V gene data show CDR1 as SGHRS and CDR2 as YFSETQ. V was clipped by 4 bases and J by 3 bases; unmatched bases: 4. The CDR3 consists of 15 residues. Method: immunoSEQ multiplex PCR; TCRdb's copy keeps in-frame clones and lacks some. The table shows roughly 100,000 clones, with approximately 82% occurring only once. Time point described: peripheral blood 6 weeks after treatment start. This sequence originates from a man between 65 and 85 years old with urothelial cancer. The genes are TRBV5-1 and TRBJ2-1; 10 nucleotides line up with TRBD2. Sequenced material: PBMCs, taken around atezolizumab (anti-PD-L1) treatment. CDR3 region: CASSPGTSDYNEQFF. CDR3 in DNA: TGCGCCAGCAGCCCCGGGACTAGCGACTACAATGAGCAGTTCTTC.